These T cell receptor beta chains were read from a single sample in a study of blood T cells in healthy people across ages. MiXCR, run by TCRdb on the 5' RACE reads, gives a single entry per CDR3 protein. The top ten clones hold 7% to 9% of a sample with around 1,500,000 distinct CDR3 sequences, 28% of them seen once. Sequences were obtained from blood. The origin of the receptors is a woman aged 30 to 39 in good health. Each CDR3 is given with its conserved first and last residue. D genes are given only for firm matches. Size is stated for part of the rows, as once, few or many counts, or as a class when the clone is expanded.

clone_size	v_call	j_call	d_call	cdr3_nt	cdr3_aa
.	TRBV4-1	TRBJ2-6	.	TGCGCCAGCAGCCAGATCCTCCGGGGGCGCTCTGGGGCCAACGTCCTGACTTTC	CASSQILRGRSGANVLTF
.	TRBV7-2	TRBJ2-1	.	TGTGCCTGGACAGGGCTAGCGGGGTTCAATGAGCAGTTCTTC	CAWTGLAGFNEQFF
.	TRBV29-1	TRBJ2-3	.	TGCAGCGTTGATCCGAGAGGGAAAACAGATACGCAGTATTTT	CSVDPRGKTDTQYF
few	TRBV14	TRBJ2-7	.	TGTGCCAGCAGCCATACCGGGACGGGGAATTACGAGCAGTACTTC	CASSHTGTGNYEQYF
.	TRBV6-5	TRBJ2-1	TRBD2	TGTGCCAGCAGTTCCCGGACTAGTCTGAGCTCCTACAATGAGCAGTTCTTC	CASSSRTSLSSYNEQFF
.	TRBV29-1	TRBJ2-3	TRBD2	TGCAGCGTTGAAGAACGAAGACTAGCGGGAGAGAGCACAGATACGCAGTATTTT	CSVEERRLAGESTDTQYF
once	TRBV20-1	TRBJ2-5	.	TGCAGTGCTGACCGGGACACTGAAGAGACCCAGTACTTC	CSADRDTEETQYF
.	TRBV18	TRBJ2-5	TRBD2	TGTGCCAGCTCACCCTACGCGACTAGCGGGGAGACCCAGTACTTC	CASSPYATSGETQYF
.	TRBV2	TRBJ2-3	.	TGTGCCAGCAGGACGGCGGGGGCGGATACGCAGTATTTT	CASRTAGADTQYF
many	TRBV20-1	TRBJ2-7	TRBD1	TGCAGTGCCGATCCCCAGGGACAGAGCACCTACGAGCAGTACTTC	CSADPQGQSTYEQYF
.	TRBV2	TRBJ2-7	.	TGTACCAGCTCTTTCCCCTACGAGCAGTACTTC	CTSSFPYEQYF
few	TRBV6-1	TRBJ2-7	TRBD1	TGTGCCAGCAGACGAACAGGGGGCGAGCAGTACTTC	CASRRTGGEQYF
.	TRBV24-1	TRBJ2-1	TRBD2	TGTGCCACCAGTGATCCTACAGCGGGGGGGCTGGATGAGCAGTTCTTC	CATSDPTAGGLDEQFF
.	TRBV20-1	TRBJ2-7	TRBD2	TGCAGTGCTTCCATCATAGCGGGAGTGGGCCACGAGCAGTACTTC	CSASIIAGVGHEQYF
many	TRBV20-1	TRBJ2-7	TRBD2	TGCAGTGCAAATAGACTAGCGGGAGCGGCCGAGCAGTACTTC	CSANRLAGAAEQYF
.	TRBV7-9	TRBJ1-5	TRBD1	TGTGCCAGCAGCTTAACAGGGGAGGACAATCAGCCCCAGCATTTT	CASSLTGEDNQPQHF
.	TRBV7-9	TRBJ2-1	.	TGTGCCAGCAGCCCCTGGGAGGGGGAGCTGTACAATGAGCAGTTCTTC	CASSPWEGELYNEQFF
many	TRBV5-1	TRBJ2-3	.	TGCGCCAGCAGCTTGGCGGGGACTTCTAGCCCAGATACGCAGTATTTT	CASSLAGTSSPDTQYF
few	TRBV20-1	TRBJ2-1	TRBD2	TGCAGTGCTTTCGGGACTAGCGCTGGCAATGAGCAGTTCTTC	CSAFGTSAGNEQFF
.	TRBV2	TRBJ2-7	.	TGTGCCAGCAGTGATTTAGGGGGGGCGTTAGGCTACGAGCAGTACTTC	CASSDLGGALGYEQYF
.	TRBV12-3/TRBV12-4	TRBJ2-1	.	TGTGCCAGCAGCCCCGTTCGACGGTCCAATGAGCAGTTCTTC	CASSPVRRSNEQFF
few	TRBV29-1	TRBJ1-2	.	TGCAGCGTGAGCAGGGTTCACTATGGCTACACCTTC	CSVSRVHYGYTF
.	TRBV6-5	TRBJ2-1	.	TGTGCCAGCAGGCGCCAGGAAGAGCAGTTCTTC	CASRRQEEQFF
.	TRBV30	TRBJ1-4	.	TGTGCCTGGAGTGCGCCGGGGAGTCTGGAAAAACTGTTTTTT	CAWSAPGSLEKLFF
.	TRBV2	TRBJ2-5	.	TGTGCCAGCAGGGAGGAGGCCCAGTACTTC	CASREEAQYF
.	TRBV5-1	TRBJ2-1	.	TGCGCCAGCAGCCCCACCGGGGTCAGCTCCTACAATGAGCAGTTCTTC	CASSPTGVSSYNEQFF
few	TRBV27	TRBJ1-5	TRBD1	TGTGCCAGCAGCAAAACCGGGACAGGCATCAATCAGCCCCAGCATTTT	CASSKTGTGINQPQHF
.	TRBV19	TRBJ1-4	.	TGTGCCAGTAGTGCGATGGATTATAATGAAAAACTGTTTTTT	CASSAMDYNEKLFF
few	TRBV6-5	TRBJ1-6	TRBD1	TGTGCCAGCAGCCTCGTGGACAGGGAACTCAATTCACCCCTCCACTTT	CASSLVDRELNSPLHF
few	TRBV29-1	TRBJ2-6	.	TGCAGCGTTGAGGATGGTGGGGCCAACGTCCGGACTTTC	CSVEDGGANVRTF
.	TRBV20-1	TRBJ2-5	TRBD2	TGCAGTGCTAGTAAAACTAGCGGGGGGCGTCAAGAGACCCAGTACTTC	CSASKTSGGRQETQYF
.	TRBV5-1	TRBJ2-1	.	TGCGCCAGCAGGGATGGGGGGAGTCAGAATGAGCAGTTCTTC	CASRDGGSQNEQFF
.	TRBV30	TRBJ1-2	.	TGTGCCTGGAGGGGTGGGACCTATGGCTACACCTTC	CAWRGGTYGYTF
.	TRBV27	TRBJ1-2	.	TGTGCCAGCAGTCCCACCACTCGGGTCGGATATAACTATGGCTACACCTTC	CASSPTTRVGYNYGYTF
.	TRBV25-1	TRBJ2-7	.	TGTGCCAGCAGTGAAGCGAGGATTCTCTCGGGCGAGCAGTACTTC	CASSEARILSGEQYF
.	TRBV7-9	TRBJ2-3	.	TGTGCCAGCATCCCAGGGGATACGCAGTATTTT	CASIPGDTQYF
.	TRBV7-2	TRBJ1-3	.	TGTGCCAGCAGCTTAGACAGCTCGAGAGGAAACACCATATATTTT	CASSLDSSRGNTIYF
many	TRBV10-3	TRBJ1-4	.	TGTGCCATCAGTGAGTCGCAGGGGGAAAAACTGTTTTTT	CAISESQGEKLFF
few	TRBV10-3	TRBJ2-3	.	TGTGCCATCAGTGACCGAAGGAGTAGGACAGATGCGCAGTATTTT	CAISDRRSRTDAQYF
once	TRBV14	TRBJ2-2	.	TGTGCCAGCAGCCAAGACACGCCCCTCCCCAGGGATCCGGACACCGGGGAGCTGTTTTTT	CASSQDTPLPRDPDTGELFF
.	TRBV28	TRBJ1-2	.	TGTGCCAGCAGTTTGACGGACCCCGACTATGGCTACACCTTC	CASSLTDPDYGYTF
many	TRBV14	TRBJ2-5	.	TGTGCCAGCAGCCACCCGGGTCGCCAAGAGACCCAGTACTTC	CASSHPGRQETQYF
many	TRBV24-1	TRBJ2-6	.	TGTGCCACCAGTGATCGACCATCCTCTGGGGCCAACGTCCTGACTTTC	CATSDRPSSGANVLTF
many	TRBV5-5	TRBJ2-1	.	TGTGCCAGCAGCCGCCCCGGTCGGGGAAATGAGCAGTTCTTC	CASSRPGRGNEQFF
few	TRBV7-9	TRBJ2-1	.	TGTGCCAGCAGAGCGGCGATTGCCTACAATGAGCAGTTCTTC	CASRAAIAYNEQFF
few	TRBV18	TRBJ2-1	.	TGTGCCAGCTCCCGCGTCGAGGGAAATGAGCAGTTCTTC	CASSRVEGNEQFF
.	TRBV18	TRBJ1-1	.	TGTGCCAGCTCACCAGGGGGGGCTGACACTGAAGCTTTCTTT	CASSPGGADTEAFF
.	TRBV6-4	TRBJ2-7	TRBD1	TGTGCCAGCAAAGGCCAGGGGGCGTGGGAGCAGTACTTC	CASKGQGAWEQYF